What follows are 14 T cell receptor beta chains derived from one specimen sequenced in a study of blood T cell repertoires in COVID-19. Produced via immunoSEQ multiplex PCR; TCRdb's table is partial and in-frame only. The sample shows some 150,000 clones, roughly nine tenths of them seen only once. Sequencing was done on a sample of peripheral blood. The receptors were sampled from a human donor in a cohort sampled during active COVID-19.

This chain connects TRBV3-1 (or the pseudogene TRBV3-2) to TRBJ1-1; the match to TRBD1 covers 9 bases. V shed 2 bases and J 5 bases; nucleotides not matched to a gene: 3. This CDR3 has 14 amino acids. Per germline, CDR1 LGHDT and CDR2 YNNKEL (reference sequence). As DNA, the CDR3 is TGTGCCAGCAGCCAAACAGGGGGCTGGACTGAAGCTTTCTTT. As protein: CASSQTGGWTEAFF.

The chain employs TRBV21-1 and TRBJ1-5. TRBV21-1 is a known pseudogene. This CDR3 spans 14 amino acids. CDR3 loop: CASSRRRAGQPQHF. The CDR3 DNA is TGTGCCAGCAGCAGGCGGAGGGCAGGGCAGCCCCAGCATTTT.

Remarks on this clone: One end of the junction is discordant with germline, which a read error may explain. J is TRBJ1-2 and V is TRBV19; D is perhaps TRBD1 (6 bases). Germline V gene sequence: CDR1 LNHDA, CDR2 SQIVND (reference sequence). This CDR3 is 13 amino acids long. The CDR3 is CASSLDRIHGYTF. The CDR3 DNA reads TGTGCCAGTAGTCTAGACAGGATACATGGCTACACCTTC.

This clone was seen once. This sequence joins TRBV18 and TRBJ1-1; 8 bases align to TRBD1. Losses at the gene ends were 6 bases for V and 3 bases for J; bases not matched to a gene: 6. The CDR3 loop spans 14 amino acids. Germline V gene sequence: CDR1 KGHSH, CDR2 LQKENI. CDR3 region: CASSPGQGYTEAFF. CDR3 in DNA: TGTGCCAGCTCCCCCGGACAGGGCTACACTGAAGCTTTCTTT.

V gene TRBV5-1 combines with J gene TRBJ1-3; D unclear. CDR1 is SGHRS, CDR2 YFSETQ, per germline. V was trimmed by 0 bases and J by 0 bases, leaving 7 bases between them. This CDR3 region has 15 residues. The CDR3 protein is CASSLEGGSGNTIYF. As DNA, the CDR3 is TGCGCCAGCAGCTTGGAAGGCGGCTCTGGAAACACCATATATTTT.

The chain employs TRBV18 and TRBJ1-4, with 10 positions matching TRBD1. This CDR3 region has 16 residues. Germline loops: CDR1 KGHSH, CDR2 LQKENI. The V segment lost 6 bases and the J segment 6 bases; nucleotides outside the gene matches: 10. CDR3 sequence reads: CASSLDAGTGDEKLFF. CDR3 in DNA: TGTGCCAGCTCCCTTGACGCCGGGACAGGGGATGAAAAACTGTTTTTT.

CDR3: CASSRAGEHTDTQYF. The CDR3 DNA reads as TGTGCCAGCAGCCGTGCGGGGGAACACACAGATACGCAGTATTTT. V and J are TRBV3-1 (or the pseudogene TRBV3-2) and TRBJ2-3, with 7 bases aligning to TRBD2. CDR3 length: 15 amino acids. Germline trimming cut 4 bases from V and 2 bases from J; bases unmatched to any gene: 6. CDR1 and CDR2 (germline): LGHDT, YNNKEL (reference sequence).

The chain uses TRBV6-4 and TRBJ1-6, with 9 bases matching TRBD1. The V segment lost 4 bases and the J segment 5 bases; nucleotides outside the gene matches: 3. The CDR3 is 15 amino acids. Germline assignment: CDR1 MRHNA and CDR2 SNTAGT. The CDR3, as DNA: TGTGCCAGCAGTGTGGACAGGGGAAATAATTCACCCCTCCACTTT. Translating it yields CASSVDRGNNSPLHF.

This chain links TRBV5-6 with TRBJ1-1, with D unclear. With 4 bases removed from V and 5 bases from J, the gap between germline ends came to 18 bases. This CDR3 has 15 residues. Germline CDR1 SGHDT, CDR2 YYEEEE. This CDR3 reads CASSDRYSLRTEAFF. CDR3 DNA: TGTGCCAGCAGCGATCGGTACTCCTTGAGGACTGAAGCTTTCTTT.

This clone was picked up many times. CDR3 bases: TGTGCCAGCAGCTTAGAGGAGGGGTCGCCCCAGCATTTT. Protein: CASSLEEGSPQHF. The V gene is TRBV7-8, the J gene TRBJ1-5; D possibly corresponds to TRBD1 (5 bases). CDR1 and CDR2 from the germline V gene are SGHVS and FQNEAQ. The CDR3 extends over 13 amino acids. V gave up 1 base and J gave up 9 bases, with 10 bases separating them.

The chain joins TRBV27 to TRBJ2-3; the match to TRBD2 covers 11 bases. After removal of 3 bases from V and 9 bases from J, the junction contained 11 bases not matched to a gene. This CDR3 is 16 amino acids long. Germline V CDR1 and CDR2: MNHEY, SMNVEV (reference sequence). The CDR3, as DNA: TGTGCCAGCAGTTTCCCCTCTCTAGCGGGGGGAAGGACGCAGTATTTT. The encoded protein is CASSFPSLAGGRTQYF.

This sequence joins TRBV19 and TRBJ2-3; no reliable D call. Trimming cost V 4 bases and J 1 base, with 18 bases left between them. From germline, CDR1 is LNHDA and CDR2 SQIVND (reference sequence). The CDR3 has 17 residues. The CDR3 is CASSTIETPGGTDTQYF. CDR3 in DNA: TGTGCCAGTAGTACTATTGAGACCCCGGGTGGCACAGATACGCAGTATTTT.

CDR3: CASSFKETQYF. Written as DNA, the CDR3 is TGCGCCAGCAGCTTTAAAGAGACCCAGTACTTC. V gene TRBV5-1 combines with J gene TRBJ2-5; no clear D. V lost 2 bases to trimming and J lost 3 bases, with 2 bases between them. The germline gives CDR1 SGHRS, CDR2 YFSETQ. The CDR3 totals 11 residues.

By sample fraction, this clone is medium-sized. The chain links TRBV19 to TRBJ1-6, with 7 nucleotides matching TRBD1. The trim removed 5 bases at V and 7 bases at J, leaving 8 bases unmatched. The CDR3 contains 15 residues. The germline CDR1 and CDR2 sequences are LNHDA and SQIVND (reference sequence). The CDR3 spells CASSWRQGGNSPLHF. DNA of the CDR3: TGTGCCAGTAGTTGGAGACAGGGCGGGAATTCACCCCTCCACTTT. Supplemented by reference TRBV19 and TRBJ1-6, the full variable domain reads DGGITQSPKYLFRKEGQNVTLSCEQNLNHDAMYWYRQDPGQGLRLIYYSQIVNDFQKGDIAEGYSVSREKKESFPLTVTSAQKNPTAFYLCASSWRQGGNSPLHFGNGTRLTVT.